The present T cell receptor (beta chain) was sequenced within a study of blood T cells in healthy people across ages (dated by TCRdb to between 2015 and 2017). Describing the broader study: Template switching captured roughly one uniquely barcoded TCR beta cDNA molecule per two T cells in model experiments. Using deep sequencing normalized with unique cDNA molecular identifiers, the study measured how TCR beta repertoire diversity changes with age. The donors were split into four age groups: young (average about 16 years), middle-aged (nearly 40), aged (approximately 60) and long-lived (over 80). To avoid experimental bias, donors of different ages were spread randomly across the sequencing lanes. For two donors (one aged 18 to 29 and one aged 80 or older), the study analyzed two additional independent replicas of 1 million unique cDNA reads from the same blood draw.

Library preparation used 5' RACE. The second PCR ran for roughly 7 to 11 cycles and used a J-beta primer mix along with a sample-barcoded 5' primer. Each TCR beta cDNA molecule received a unique molecular identifier from a template-switch 5' adaptor carrying 12 random nucleotides. At least 2.5 million CDR3-containing paired-end reads were obtained from each sample. All of the RNA was converted into first-strand cDNA using the Mint cDNA synthesis kit, with a TRBC-specific oligonucleotide serving as the primer. Following uracil-DNA glycosylase treatment, all cDNA underwent a first 18-cycle PCR with the universal primers M1SS and BC2_uni_R. The study's processing was this. Each sample was normalized by randomly selecting 1 million high-quality reads, each carrying a distinct molecular identifier. Reads sharing molecular identifiers were discarded rather than binned into consensus sequences. CDR3 identification, clonotype clustering and error correction used MiTCR with a Q25 quality threshold and the strictest error-elimination algorithm. A nonparametric unseen species model using Euler transformation provided a lower-bound estimate of total TCR beta diversity. Through fastp at Q25 and MiXCR, TCRdb rebuilt clones from the public reads, retaining in-frame beta chains. CDR3 protein duplicates are merged, each entry listing the most common genes and DNA. Clone size and V and J calls follow TCRdb, not the original study. Across this sample there are around 1,900,000 distinct CDR3 sequences, with 35% to 50% seen only once. The top ten clonotypes cover about 21% of the sample.

Donors were a few dozen systemically healthy Caucasian individuals from Russia aged about 6 to 100 years. Each donor gave 8 to 10 milliliters of peripheral blood, collected into EDTA-treated Vacutainer tubes. Ficoll-Paque density-gradient centrifugation was used to isolate PBMCs, with at least 6.5 million per sample. Trizol reagent was used to extract total RNA from the PBMCs, yielding at least 5.5 micrograms per sample. Naive CD45RAhigh/CD27high T cell percentages were measured by flow cytometry on a PBMC aliquot from every donor. What the work shows at the level of the full study, not this receptor alone: Observed TCR beta diversity per million T cells fell roughly linearly with age, and a significant reduction was already apparent by age about 38. Bulk unsorted PBMC profiling prevented conclusive comparison of naive and antigen-experienced compartments. Total diversity estimates from one million sequenced T cells were considered lower bounds and underestimates. Compared with the aged group, the long-lived group had more naive CD4+ T cells, fewer expanded clones and increased TCR diversity, a pattern suggesting age selection. There was a strong correlation between observed TCR beta diversity and the percentage of naive T cells measured by flow cytometry. Because the CMV infection status of the donors was unknown, age-related changes in expanded clonotypes may potentially have been confounded.

This clonotype was seen more than once but under ten times. This clone's antigen is unknown. Per-base qualities were not stored, and no clone one base away is much larger. CDR1 DFQATT and CDR2 SNEGSKA were looked up in the germline V gene (reference sequence). For this chain, trimming is 4 bases at the V end and 6 bases at the J end, and the number of junction bases without a gene match is 7. CDR3 length: 15 amino acids, cysteine to phenylalanine. The only DNA kept is the CDR3, 45 bases in frame from the first base. The rearranged chain carries TRBV20-1 and TRBJ2-3, with 13 middle bases fitting TRBD2. The sequenced sample consisted of blood. This clonotype originated in a human donor in good health. The DNA sequence follows: TGCAGTGCTACAAGACTAGCGGGGGGCGGTGATACGCAGTATTTT. This gives the protein CSATRLAGGGDTQYF.